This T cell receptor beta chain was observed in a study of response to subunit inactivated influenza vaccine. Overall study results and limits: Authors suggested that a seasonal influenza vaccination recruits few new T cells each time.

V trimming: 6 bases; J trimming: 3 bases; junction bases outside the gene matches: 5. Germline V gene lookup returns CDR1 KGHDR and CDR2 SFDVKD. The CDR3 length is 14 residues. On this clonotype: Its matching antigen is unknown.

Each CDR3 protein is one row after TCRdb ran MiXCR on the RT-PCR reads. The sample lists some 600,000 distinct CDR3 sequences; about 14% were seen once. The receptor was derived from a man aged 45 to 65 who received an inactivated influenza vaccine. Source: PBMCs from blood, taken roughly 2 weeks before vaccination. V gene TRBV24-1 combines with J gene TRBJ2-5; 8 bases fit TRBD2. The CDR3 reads CATSPGGSKETQYF. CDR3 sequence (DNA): TGTGCCACCAGTCCGGGGGGGAGCAAAGAGACCCAGTACTTC.